Presented here are 29 T cell receptor beta chains from one specimen sequenced in a study of PD-L1 blockade in urothelial cancer. Time point indicated: peripheral blood 6 weeks after treatment start. The assay was immunoSEQ multiplex PCR, and TCRdb's table has in-frame clones only and misses some. The table lists 90,000 to 130,000 clones, approximately 90% of them singletons. Here the sequenced sample was PBMCs, taken around atezolizumab (anti-PD-L1) treatment. All receptors come from a man aged 55-75 years with urothelial cancer.

The chain recombines TRBV9 with TRBJ1-6; D not certain. Trimming stripped 0 bases from V and 7 bases from J, with 8 bases between. Germline V gene lookup returns CDR1 SGDLS and CDR2 YYNGEE. The CDR3 spans 14 residues. The CDR3 loop reads CASSVEFENSPLHF. The CDR3 bases are TGTGCCAGCAGCGTAGAATTTGAGAATTCACCCCTCCACTTT.

This chain joins TRBV5-1 and TRBJ2-3; possible D gene TRBD1, 6 bases. CDR1 and CDR2 (germline): SGHRS, YFSETQ. With 4 bases removed from V and 6 bases from J, the gap between germline ends came to 15 bases. This CDR3 contains 14 residues. CDR3 in DNA: TGCGCCAGCAGCGGGGGACAAGAAATGGATACGCAGTATTTT. It translates to CASSGGQEMDTQYF.

The gene calls are TRBV15 and TRBJ2-5, with 9 bases aligning to TRBD2. The CDR3 is 19 amino acids. The germline V gene encodes CDR1 LNHNV and CDR2 YYDKDF (reference sequence). Trimming at V came to 4 bases and at J to 1 base, leaving 16 bases not matched to a gene. CDR3 in DNA: TGTGCCACCAGCATGTTCGGGGCGGGGGGGCGTTCCGTCCAAGAGACCCAGTACTTC. Protein: CATSMFGAGGRSVQETQYF.

This chain connects TRBV7-3 to TRBJ2-1, with 8 bases lining up with TRBD1. The junction had 9 bases not matched to a gene; V was cut back by 5 bases and J by 9 bases. This CDR3 has 14 amino acids. Germline CDR1 is SGHTA and CDR2 is FQGTGA. The CDR3 is CASSPGGPRTEQFF. The CDR3 DNA reads as TGTGCCAGCAGCCCAGGGGGCCCCCGAACTGAGCAGTTCTTC. Combining the CDR3 with reference TRBV7-3 and TRBJ2-1 gives the whole variable domain GAGVSQTPSNKVTEKGKYVELRCDPISGHTALYWYRQSLGQGPEFLIYFQGTGAADDSGLPNDRFFAVRPEGSVSTLKIQRTERGDSAVYLCASSPGGPRTEQFFGPGTRLTVL.

The chain employs TRBV5-1 and TRBJ1-5, with 7 bases aligning to TRBD1. The CDR3 has 20 residues. V was clipped by 3 bases and J by 2 bases; unmatched bases: 20. CDR1 is SGHRS, CDR2 YFSETQ, per germline. CDR3 bases: TGCGCCAGCAGCTATACGGGACAGCGGTCGGACTTTACTGGCAATCAGCCCCAGCATTTT. It translates to CASSYTGQRSDFTGNQPQHF.

The CDR3 DNA sequence: TGTGCCAGTACAGGGTCTAGGCGGGGGTATGGCAATCAGCCCCAGCATTTT. Translating gives CASTGSRRGYGNQPQHF. The chain combines TRBV28 with TRBJ1-5; D may be TRBD1 (6 bases). The germline V gene has CDR1 MDHEN and CDR2 SYDVKM. The CDR3 is made up of 17 amino acids. Trimming removed 9 bases from V and 2 bases from J, with 23 bases in between.

In DNA form, the CDR3 reads TGTGCCAGCAGTCAGTCCGGGACTAGCAGTGAGACCCAGTACTTC. This gives the protein CASSQSGTSSETQYF. This sequence joins TRBV7-2 and TRBJ2-5; 9 nucleotides line up with TRBD2. In germline, CDR1 is SGHTA, CDR2 FQGNSA. The length of the CDR3 is 15 residues. The V segment lost 6 bases and the J segment 5 bases; nucleotides outside the gene matches: 10.

The gene calls are TRBV4-1 and TRBJ2-1; 7 nucleotides align to TRBD2. With V trimmed by 0 bases and J by 7 bases, 9 bases remained unmatched. CDR1 is MGHRA and CDR2 is YSYEKL in the germline V gene. CDR3 length equals 16 residues. CDR3 loop: CASSQDQSVGGNEQFF. CDR3 nucleotide sequence: TGCGCCAGCAGCCAAGATCAATCGGTGGGGGGGAATGAGCAGTTCTTC.

This clone was observed once. The V call is TRBV4-3, the J call TRBJ2-2, with D possibly matching TRBD1 (5 bases). Germline V gene data show CDR1 as LGHNA and CDR2 as YSLEER. V lost 1 base and J 3 bases, leaving 9 bases between the germline ends. The CDR3 has 15 residues. CDR3 protein: CASSQGVGDTGELFF. CDR3 bases: TGCGCCAGCAGCCAAGGTGTAGGGGACACCGGGGAGCTGTTTTTT.

The V gene is TRBV10-3, the J gene TRBJ1-6, with unresolved D. Trimming removed 3 bases at V and 8 bases at J, with 8 bases between. Germline CDR1 reads ENHRY; CDR2 reads SYGVKD. CDR3 size: 13 residues. The CDR3 DNA reads TGTGCCATCAGTGAAAGTAGTGATTCACCCCTCCACTTT. Translating it yields CAISESSDSPLHF.

This clone was found a few times. This rearrangement joins TRBV7-3 to TRBJ2-2, with 8 bases fitting TRBD2. Trimming removed 5 bases from V and 4 bases from J; junction bases left unmatched: 12. Germline lookup yields CDR1 SGHTA and CDR2 FQGTGA. The CDR3 has 17 residues. DNA for the CDR3: TGTGCCAGCAGCCCTCTAGGAACTAGCGGTATCACCGGGGAGCTGTTTTTT. Its translation: CASSPLGTSGITGELFF. Full variable domain (rest looked up from reference TRBV7-3 and TRBJ2-2): GAGVSQTPSNKVTEKGKYVELRCDPISGHTALYWYRQSLGQGPEFLIYFQGTGAADDSGLPNDRFFAVRPEGSVSTLKIQRTERGDSAVYLCASSPLGTSGITGELFFGEGSRLTVL.

V is TRBV2 and J is TRBJ2-5, with D tentatively TRBD1 (6 bases). CDR1 is SNHLY, CDR2 FYNNEI, per germline. This CDR3 is built from 16 residues. V was pared by 2 bases and J by 5 bases, with 18 bases between. CDR3 nucleotide sequence: TGTGCCAGCAGTGAAATTGGCCTAGCTGGGGGCGAGACCCAGTACTTC. This gives the protein CASSEIGLAGGETQYF.

The chain is built from TRBV7-2 and TRBJ2-3; TRBD2 matches 12 bases. The CDR3 has 16 residues. J was trimmed by 8 bases and V by 4 bases; bases with no gene match: 10. CDR1 SGHTA and CDR2 FQGNSA come from the germline V gene. The CDR3 nucleotides are TGTGCCAGCAGCTCCCATCTAGCGGGGGGGCCGGGTACGCAGTATTTT. This encodes CASSSHLAGGPGTQYF.

The chain employs TRBV18 and TRBJ1-1, with TRBD1 as a possible D gene (6 bases). This CDR3 region has 13 residues. CDR1 KGHSH and CDR2 LQKENI come from the germline V gene. The V end lost 4 bases, the J end lost 4 bases, and 10 bases lay between the germline ends. This chain's CDR3 is CASSLGAGTEAFF. The CDR3 DNA reads as TGTGCCAGCTCACTGGGGGCGGGCACTGAAGCTTTCTTT.

V usage is TRBV9 and J usage is TRBJ1-2; D gene uncertain. V gave up 0 bases and J gave up 5 bases, with 11 bases separating them. Germline CDR1 and CDR2: SGDLS and YYNGEE. CDR3 size: 14 residues. The CDR3 DNA reads as TGTGCCAGCAGCGTAGAGGCAGACGGGTATGGCTACACCTTC. It specifies CASSVEADGYGYTF.

The chain couples TRBV5-1 to TRBJ2-1, with 8 bases fitting TRBD2. With V trimmed by 4 bases and J by 8 bases, 8 bases remained unmatched. CDR1 and CDR2 from the germline V gene are SGHRS and YFSETQ. CDR3 size: 14 residues. Here the CDR3 DNA reads TGCGCCAGCAGCCCTCGGGGGGGCCTAGATGAGCAGTTCTTC. Its protein product is CASSPRGGLDEQFF.

CDR3 nucleotide sequence: TGTGCCAGCAGCGTAGCGGGAGGACCAGCGGGGGCCGACAATGAGCAGTTCTTC. It codes for CASSVAGGPAGADNEQFF. This chain links TRBV9 with TRBJ2-1, with 8 nucleotides matching TRBD2. The CDR3 totals 18 residues. Trimming took 0 bases from V and 5 from J; bases not matched to a gene: 13. Germline V gene lookup returns CDR1 SGDLS and CDR2 YYNGEE.

The genes are TRBV7-9 and TRBJ1-2; 8 nucleotides match TRBD1. The CDR3 runs 15 residues. Germline V gene data show CDR1 as SEHNR and CDR2 as FQNEAQ (reference sequence). V gave up 5 bases and J gave up 5 bases; unmatched junction bases: 10. The CDR3 sequence: CASSPGTGQIYGYTF. CDR3 bases: TGTGCCAGCAGCCCAGGGACAGGACAAATTTATGGCTACACCTTC.

The gene calls are TRBV10-3 and TRBJ2-7; 8 nucleotides match TRBD1. Germline CDR1 is ENHRY and CDR2 is SYGVKD. This CDR3 spans 14 amino acids. V gave up 5 bases and J gave up 5 bases; unmatched junction bases: 8. The CDR3 loop reads CAISLDRATDEQYF. CDR3 nucleotide sequence: TGTGCCATCAGTTTGGACAGGGCGACAGACGAGCAGTACTTC.

The chain links TRBV27 to TRBJ2-1; D is ambiguous. The CDR3 has 12 residues. The V gene lost 8 bases and the J gene lost 1 base, with 6 bases spanning the gap. The germline V gene has CDR1 MNHEY and CDR2 SMNVEV (reference sequence). The CDR3 region is CASRSSYNEQFF. The CDR3 region has the DNA TGTGCCAGCCGCAGTTCCTACAATGAGCAGTTCTTC.

The gene calls are TRBV2 and TRBJ2-3; 7 nucleotides line up with TRBD2. V shed 3 bases, J shed 0 bases, and the junction held 9 bases outside the gene matches. Germline CDR1 and CDR2: SNHLY and FYNNEI. This CDR3 contains 17 residues. CDR3 nucleotide sequence: TGTGCCAGCAGTGAGGGCAGGGAGGGATTCAGCACAGATACGCAGTATTTT. The encoded protein is CASSEGREGFSTDTQYF.

The V call is TRBV2, the J call TRBJ1-1; possibly TRBD1 for D (5 bases). The CDR3 contains 14 residues. The germline gives CDR1 SNHLY, CDR2 FYNNEI. The germline V and J ends were trimmed by 7 bases and 0 bases, with 12 bases remaining between them. The DNA for the CDR3 is TGTGCCAGCAAGGGGCGTCCCTTGAACACTGAAGCTTTCTTT. This encodes CASKGRPLNTEAFF.

This clone has only a few counts. V is TRBV7-9 and J is TRBJ2-1; 8 positions agree with TRBD1. Germline V gene lookup returns CDR1 SEHNR and CDR2 FQNEAQ (reference sequence). The CDR3 sequence is 15 residues long. The V gene end was trimmed by 2 bases and the J gene end by 11 bases; junction bases not matched to a gene: 11. Here the CDR3 reads CASSLPLRQGSKQFF. CDR3 in DNA: TGTGCCAGCAGCTTACCACTCCGACAGGGGAGTAAGCAGTTCTTC.

The genes are TRBV2 and TRBJ2-1; 10 bases map to TRBD2. Per germline, CDR1 SNHLY and CDR2 FYNNEI. The V and J ends lost 10 bases and 5 bases, in that order; junction bases with no gene match: 8. The CDR3 loop spans 14 amino acids. The CDR3 sequence is CATKREGLDNEQFF. The CDR3 DNA reads as TGTGCCACGAAGCGGGAGGGATTGGACAATGAGCAGTTCTTC.

This chain uses TRBV7-2 with TRBJ1-5; D is uncertain. V was shortened by 2 bases and J by 0 bases, with 5 bases between the two germline ends. Germline V gene sequence: CDR1 SGHTA, CDR2 FQGNSA. The CDR3 is 14 residues long. CDR3 sequence reads: CASSLRSSNQPQHF. The CDR3 DNA reads TGTGCCAGCAGCTTAAGGAGTAGCAATCAGCCCCAGCATTTT.

J is TRBJ2-7 and V is TRBV28; TRBD2 matches at 12 bases. CDR3 length equals 14 residues. Unmatched junction bases numbered 4, after V lost 6 bases and J lost 4 bases. Germline V gene sequence: CDR1 MDHEN, CDR2 SYDVKM. The CDR3 spells CASRTSGRSYEQYF. Written as DNA, the CDR3 is TGTGCCAGCAGGACTAGCGGGAGATCGTACGAGCAGTACTTC.

The chain employs TRBV4-1 and TRBJ2-3, with D maybe TRBD2 (6 bases). V lost 1 base to trimming and J lost 0 bases, with 14 bases between them. This CDR3 has 17 residues. Germline CDR1 reads MGHRA; CDR2 reads YSYEKL. CDR3 protein: CASSQVGLASSTDTQYF. The CDR3 nucleotides are TGCGCCAGCAGCCAAGTCGGCCTAGCGTCTAGCACAGATACGCAGTATTTT.

The chain couples TRBV7-2 to TRBJ2-7, with unresolved D. Germline CDR1 is SGHTA and CDR2 is FQGNSA. CDR3 length: 11 amino acids. V was trimmed by 5 bases and J by 3 bases, leaving 5 bases between them. The CDR3 protein is CASSINYEQYF. Written as DNA, the CDR3 is TGTGCCAGCAGCATCAACTACGAGCAGTACTTC.

The rearrangement joins TRBV30 to TRBJ1-2, with D possibly matching TRBD1 (6 bases). The CDR3 has 12 residues. The ends were cut back, 0 bases at V and 13 bases at J, with 15 bases in the middle. The V gene's germline CDR1 is GTSNPN and CDR2 SVGIG (reference sequence). CDR3 nucleotides: TGTGCCTGGAGTGTCATCTGGAACAGGGTCACCTTC. Encoded protein: CAWSVIWNRVTF. Looking up the rest from reference TRBV30 and TRBJ1-2 gives the full variable domain: SQTIHQWPATLVQPVGSPLSLECTVEGTSNPNLYWYRQAAGRGLQLLFYSVGIGQISSEVPQNLSASRPQDRQFILSSKKLLLSDSGFYLCAWSVIWNRVTFGSGTRLTVV.